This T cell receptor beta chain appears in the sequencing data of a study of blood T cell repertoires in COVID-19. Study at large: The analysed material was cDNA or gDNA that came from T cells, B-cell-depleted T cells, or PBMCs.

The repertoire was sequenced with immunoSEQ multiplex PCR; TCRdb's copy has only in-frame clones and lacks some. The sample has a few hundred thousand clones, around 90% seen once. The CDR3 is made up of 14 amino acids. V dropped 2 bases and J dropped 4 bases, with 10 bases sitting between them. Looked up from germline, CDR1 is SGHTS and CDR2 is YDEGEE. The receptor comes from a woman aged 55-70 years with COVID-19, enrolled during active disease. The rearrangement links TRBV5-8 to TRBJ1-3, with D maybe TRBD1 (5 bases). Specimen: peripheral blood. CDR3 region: CASSFLTEGNTIYF. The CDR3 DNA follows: TGTGCCAGCAGCTTTCTGACAGAAGGAAACACCATATATTTT. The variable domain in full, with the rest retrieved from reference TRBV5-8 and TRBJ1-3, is EAGVTQSPTHLIKTRGQQATLRCSPISGHTSVYWYQQALGLGLQFLLWYDEGEERNRGNFPPRFSGRQFPNYSSELNVNALELEDSALYLCASSFLTEGNTIYFGEGSWLTVV.